One and the same sample provided the 6 T cell receptor beta chains below, sequenced in a study of memory CD4+ T cells and cytomegalovirus serostatus. The sort gate was single viable CD3+CD4+CD8-CD45RO+ cells for memory CD4+ T cells. The protocol was immunoSEQ multiplex PCR, while the TCRdb copy is restricted to in-frame clones and leaves out a portion. Of about 56,000 clones detected, 82% appear once; the ten largest clones hold approximately 0.4%. The material sequenced was memory CD4+ T cells from blood. All receptors come from an adult in good health and CMV-seronegative.

The chain employs TRBV5-1 and TRBJ1-4; 9 nucleotides agree with TRBD1. Unmatched junction bases numbered 15, after V lost 4 bases and J lost 8 bases. The germline gives CDR1 SGHRS, CDR2 YFSETQ. CDR3 length equals 17 residues. The CDR3 DNA is TGCGCCAGCAGCCCGGGACAGGGCCCCTCCTTTTTGGAAAAACTGTTTTTT. Its protein product is CASSPGQGPSFLEKLFF.

The chain has TRBV5-4 and TRBJ2-1; the match to TRBD2 covers 10 bases. The CDR3 totals 16 residues. V was clipped by 4 bases and J by 10 bases; unmatched bases: 14. CDR1 and CDR2 from the germline V gene are SGHNT and YYREEE (reference sequence). The CDR3 DNA follows: TGTGCCAGCAGCACCGCTAGCGGGGGACCCAGGGGGGAGCAGTTCTTC. Translated, it gives CASSTASGGPRGEQFF.

The chain is built from TRBV5-6 and TRBJ2-7; D gene unclear. Germline V CDR1 and CDR2: SGHDT, YYEEEE. The CDR3 totals 11 residues. V lost 1 base and J lost 9, with 8 bases in between. This CDR3 is CASSLQRVQYF. CDR3 nucleotides: TGTGCCAGCAGCTTGCAAAGAGTGCAGTACTTC.

This sequence joins TRBV5-1 and TRBJ2-7; TRBD1 agrees at 10 bases. Trimming took 4 bases from V and 2 from J; bases not matched to a gene: 6. There are 15 residues in the CDR3. Germline V gene sequence: CDR1 SGHRS, CDR2 YFSETQ. CDR3 residues: CASSPSGTGAYEQYF. The CDR3 nucleotides are TGCGCCAGCAGCCCTTCCGGGACAGGGGCCTACGAGCAGTACTTC.

The chain couples TRBV18 to TRBJ2-3, with 7 bases that match TRBD2. CDR3 length: 17 residues. Trimming at V came to 0 bases and at J to 3 bases, leaving 9 bases not matched to a gene. Per germline, CDR1 KGHSH and CDR2 LQKENI. The CDR3 bases are TGTGCCAGCTCACCACCTTCTGGAGGGGAGGGGACAGATACGCAGTATTTT. This encodes CASSPPSGGEGTDTQYF.

The chain joins TRBV11-2 to TRBJ2-7; D is possibly TRBD1 or TRBD2 (5 bases each). With 6 bases removed from V and 3 bases from J, the gap between germline ends came to 18 bases. The germline V gene encodes CDR1 SGHAT and CDR2 FQNNGV. The CDR3 has 15 amino acids. The CDR3 reads CASRGNRDRLYEQYF. The CDR3 coding sequence is TGTGCCAGCAGGGGGAACCGGGACCGCCTCTACGAGCAGTACTTC.